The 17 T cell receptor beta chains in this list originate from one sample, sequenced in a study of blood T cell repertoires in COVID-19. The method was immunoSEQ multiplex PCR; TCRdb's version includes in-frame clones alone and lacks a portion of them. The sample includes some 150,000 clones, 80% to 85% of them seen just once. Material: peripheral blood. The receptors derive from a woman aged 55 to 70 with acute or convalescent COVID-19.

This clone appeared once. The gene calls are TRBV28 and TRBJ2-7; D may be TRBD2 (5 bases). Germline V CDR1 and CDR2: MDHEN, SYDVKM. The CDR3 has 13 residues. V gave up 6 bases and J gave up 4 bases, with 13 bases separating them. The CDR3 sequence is CASSLGLLYEQYF. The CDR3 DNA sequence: TGTGCCAGCAGCCTCGGACTGCTATACGAGCAGTACTTC.

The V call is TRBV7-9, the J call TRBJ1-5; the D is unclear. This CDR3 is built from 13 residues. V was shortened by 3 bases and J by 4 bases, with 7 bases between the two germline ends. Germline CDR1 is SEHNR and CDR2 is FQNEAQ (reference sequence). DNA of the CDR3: TGTGCCAGCAGCTTCGACGGGAATCAGCCCCAGCATTTT. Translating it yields CASSFDGNQPQHF.

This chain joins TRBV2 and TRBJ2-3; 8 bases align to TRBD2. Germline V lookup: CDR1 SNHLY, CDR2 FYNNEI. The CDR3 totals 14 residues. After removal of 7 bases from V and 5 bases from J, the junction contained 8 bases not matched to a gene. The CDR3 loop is CASTQSGRGDTQYF. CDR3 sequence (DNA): TGTGCCAGCACTCAAAGCGGGAGAGGAGATACGCAGTATTTT.

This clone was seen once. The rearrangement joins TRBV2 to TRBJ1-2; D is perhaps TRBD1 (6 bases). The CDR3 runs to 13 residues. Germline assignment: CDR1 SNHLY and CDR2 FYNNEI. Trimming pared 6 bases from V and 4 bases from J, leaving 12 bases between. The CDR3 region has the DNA TGTGCCAGCAGGGCAGGGGAGGGCTATGGCTACACCTTC. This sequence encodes CASRAGEGYGYTF.

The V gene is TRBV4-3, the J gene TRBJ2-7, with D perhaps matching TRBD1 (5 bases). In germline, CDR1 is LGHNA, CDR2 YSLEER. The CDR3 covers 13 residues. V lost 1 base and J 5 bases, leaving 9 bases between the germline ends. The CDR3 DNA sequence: TGCGCCAGCAGCCAAGTTGTCAGGGACGAGCAGTACTTC. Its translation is CASSQVVRDEQYF.

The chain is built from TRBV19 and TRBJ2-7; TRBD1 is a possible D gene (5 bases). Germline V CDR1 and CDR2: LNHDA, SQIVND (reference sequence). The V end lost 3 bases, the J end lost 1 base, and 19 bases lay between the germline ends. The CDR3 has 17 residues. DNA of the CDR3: TGTGCCAGTAGTATTTCCGATTCGGACACCTATTCCTACGAGCAGTACTTC. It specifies CASSISDSDTYSYEQYF.

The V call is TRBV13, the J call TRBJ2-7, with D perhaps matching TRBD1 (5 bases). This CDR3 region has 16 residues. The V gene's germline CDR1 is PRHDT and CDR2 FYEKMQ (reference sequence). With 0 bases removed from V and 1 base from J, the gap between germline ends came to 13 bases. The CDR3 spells CASSLGRGRRSYEQYF. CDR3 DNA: TGTGCCAGCAGCTTAGGTAGGGGCCGACGTTCCTACGAGCAGTACTTC.

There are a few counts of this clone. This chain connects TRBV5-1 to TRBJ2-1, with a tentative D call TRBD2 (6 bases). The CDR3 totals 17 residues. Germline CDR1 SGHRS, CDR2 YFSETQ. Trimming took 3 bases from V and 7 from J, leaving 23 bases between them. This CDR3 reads CASSSPVAEYWKNEQFF. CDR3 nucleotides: TGCGCCAGCAGCTCACCCGTAGCGGAATACTGGAAGAATGAGCAGTTCTTC.

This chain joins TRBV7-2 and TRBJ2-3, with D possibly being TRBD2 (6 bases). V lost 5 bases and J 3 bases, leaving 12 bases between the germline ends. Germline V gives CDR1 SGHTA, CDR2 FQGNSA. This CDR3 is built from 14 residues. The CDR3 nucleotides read TGTGCCAGCAGCCTGGACGGACTAACAGATACGCAGTATTTT. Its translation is CASSLDGLTDTQYF. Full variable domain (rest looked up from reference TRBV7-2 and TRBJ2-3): GAGVSQSPSNKVTEKGKDVELRCDPISGHTALYWYRQSLGQGLEFLIYFQGNSAPDKSGLPSDRFSAERTGGSVSTLTIQRTQQEDSAVYLCASSLDGLTDTQYFGPGTRLTVL.

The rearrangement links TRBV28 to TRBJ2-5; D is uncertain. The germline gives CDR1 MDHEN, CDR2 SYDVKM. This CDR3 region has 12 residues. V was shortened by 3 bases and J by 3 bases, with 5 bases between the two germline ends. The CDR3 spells CASSFGEETQYF. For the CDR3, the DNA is TGTGCCAGCAGTTTTGGAGAAGAGACCCAGTACTTC.

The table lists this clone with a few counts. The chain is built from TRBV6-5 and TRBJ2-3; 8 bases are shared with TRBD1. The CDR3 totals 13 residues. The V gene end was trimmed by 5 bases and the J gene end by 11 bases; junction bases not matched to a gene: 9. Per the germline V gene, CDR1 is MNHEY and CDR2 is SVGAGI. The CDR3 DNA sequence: TGTGCCAGCAGTACACCTAGGGGACAGGAGCAGTATTTT. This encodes CASSTPRGQEQYF.

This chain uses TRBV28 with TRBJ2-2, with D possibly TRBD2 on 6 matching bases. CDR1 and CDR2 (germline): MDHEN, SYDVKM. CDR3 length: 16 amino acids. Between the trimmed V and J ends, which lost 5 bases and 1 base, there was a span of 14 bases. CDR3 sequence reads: CASSRTHGRNTGELFF. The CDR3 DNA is TGTGCCAGCAGTCGGACACACGGGAGGAACACCGGGGAGCTGTTTTTT.

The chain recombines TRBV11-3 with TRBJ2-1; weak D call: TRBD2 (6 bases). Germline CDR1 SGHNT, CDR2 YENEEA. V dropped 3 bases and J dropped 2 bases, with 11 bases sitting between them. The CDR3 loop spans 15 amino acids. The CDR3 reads CASSFRDSTYNEQFF. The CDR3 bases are TGTGCCAGCAGCTTTAGGGACTCTACCTACAATGAGCAGTTCTTC.

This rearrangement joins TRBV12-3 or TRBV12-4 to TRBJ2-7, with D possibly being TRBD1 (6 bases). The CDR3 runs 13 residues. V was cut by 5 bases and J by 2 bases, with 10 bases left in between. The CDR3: CASSDRPPYEQYF. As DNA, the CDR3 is TGTGCCAGCAGTGACAGGCCCCCCTACGAGCAGTACTTC.

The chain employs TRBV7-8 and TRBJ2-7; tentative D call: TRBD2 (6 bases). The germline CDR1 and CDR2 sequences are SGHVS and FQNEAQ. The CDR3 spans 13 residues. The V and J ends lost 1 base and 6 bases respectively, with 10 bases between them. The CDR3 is CASSLVGGFEQYF. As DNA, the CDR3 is TGTGCCAGCAGCTTAGTTGGGGGGTTCGAGCAGTACTTC.

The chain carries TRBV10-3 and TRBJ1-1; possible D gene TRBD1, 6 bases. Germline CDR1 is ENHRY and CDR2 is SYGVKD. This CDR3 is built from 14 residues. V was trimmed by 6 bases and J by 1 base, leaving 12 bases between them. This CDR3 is CAIRAGTTNTEAFF. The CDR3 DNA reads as TGTGCCATCAGAGCCGGGACAACGAACACTGAAGCTTTCTTT.

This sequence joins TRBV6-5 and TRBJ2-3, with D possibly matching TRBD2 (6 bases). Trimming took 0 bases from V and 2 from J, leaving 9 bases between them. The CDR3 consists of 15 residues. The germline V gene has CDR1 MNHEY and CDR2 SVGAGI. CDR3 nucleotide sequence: TGTGCCAGCAGTTACTCTCGGGGGTCCACAGATACGCAGTATTTT. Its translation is CASSYSRGSTDTQYF.